The source of this T cell receptor beta chain is a study of graft-versus-host responses after intestinal transplantation. Study information: Each recipient received anti-thymocyte globulin induction, then tacrolimus and steroids for approximately 3 years. Study observations and caveats: GvH clones appeared in recipient marrow, some first in ileum or blood.

Regarding this clone: Its antigen is not identified.

Only in-frame clones appear in the TCRdb table, and some are missing; sequencing was by immunoSEQ multiplex PCR. The profile shows around 39,000 clones, 93% of them singletons. The specimen comprised PBMCs, sampled around 720 days after intestinal transplantation. This sequence originates from a human patient who received an intestinal transplant, so some T cells may come from the graft donor.

CDR3 residues: CASSPGPGNTIYF. CDR3 sequence (DNA): TGTGCCAGCAGCCCAGGGCCTGGAAACACCATATATTTT. The chain joins TRBV7-6 to TRBJ1-3; TRBD1 is a possible D gene (5 bases). Trimming took off 5 bases at V and 2 bases at J, with 7 bases between the two ends. The CDR3 loop spans 13 amino acids. The germline CDR1 and CDR2 sequences are SGHVS and FNYEAQ.